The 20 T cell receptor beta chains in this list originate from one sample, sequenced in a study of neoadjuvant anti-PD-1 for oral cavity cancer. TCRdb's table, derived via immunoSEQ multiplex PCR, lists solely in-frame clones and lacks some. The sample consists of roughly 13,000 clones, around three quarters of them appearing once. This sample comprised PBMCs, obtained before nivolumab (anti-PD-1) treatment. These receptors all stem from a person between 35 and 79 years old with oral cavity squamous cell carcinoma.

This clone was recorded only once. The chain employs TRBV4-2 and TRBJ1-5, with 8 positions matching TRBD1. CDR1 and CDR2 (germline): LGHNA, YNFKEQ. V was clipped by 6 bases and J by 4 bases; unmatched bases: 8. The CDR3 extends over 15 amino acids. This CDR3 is CASSQRTGQNQPQHF. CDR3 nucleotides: TGTGCCAGCAGTCAAAGGACAGGGCAAAATCAGCCCCAGCATTTT.

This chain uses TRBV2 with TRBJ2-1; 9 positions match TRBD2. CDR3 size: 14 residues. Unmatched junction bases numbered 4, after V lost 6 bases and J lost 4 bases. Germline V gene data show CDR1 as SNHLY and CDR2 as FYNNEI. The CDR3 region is CASRRSGGYNEQFF. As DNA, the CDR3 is TGTGCCAGCAGGCGTAGCGGGGGATACAATGAGCAGTTCTTC.

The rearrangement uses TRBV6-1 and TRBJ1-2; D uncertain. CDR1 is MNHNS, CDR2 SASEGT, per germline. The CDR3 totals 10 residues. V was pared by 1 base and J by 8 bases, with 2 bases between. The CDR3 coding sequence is TGTGCCAGCAGTGAAGAAGGCTACACCTTC. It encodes CASSEEGYTF.

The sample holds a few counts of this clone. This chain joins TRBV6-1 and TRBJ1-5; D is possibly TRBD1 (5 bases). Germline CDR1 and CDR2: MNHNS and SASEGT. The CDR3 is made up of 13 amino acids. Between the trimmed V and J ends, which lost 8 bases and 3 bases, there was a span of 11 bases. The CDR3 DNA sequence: TGTGCCAGCCACCGACAGATCAATCAGCCCCAGCATTTT. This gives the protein CASHRQINQPQHF.

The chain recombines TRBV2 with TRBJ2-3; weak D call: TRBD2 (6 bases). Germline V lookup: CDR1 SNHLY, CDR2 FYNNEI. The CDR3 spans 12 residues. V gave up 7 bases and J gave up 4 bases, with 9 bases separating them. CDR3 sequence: CASMRGADTQYF. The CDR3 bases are TGTGCCAGCATGCGCGGGGCAGATACGCAGTATTTT.

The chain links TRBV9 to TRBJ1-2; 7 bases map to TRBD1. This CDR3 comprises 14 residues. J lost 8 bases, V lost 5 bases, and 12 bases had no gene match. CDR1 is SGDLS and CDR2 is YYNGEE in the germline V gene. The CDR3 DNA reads TGTGCCAGCAGTGAAGGGACAGCGCCTTGGGGCTACACCTTC. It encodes CASSEGTAPWGYTF.

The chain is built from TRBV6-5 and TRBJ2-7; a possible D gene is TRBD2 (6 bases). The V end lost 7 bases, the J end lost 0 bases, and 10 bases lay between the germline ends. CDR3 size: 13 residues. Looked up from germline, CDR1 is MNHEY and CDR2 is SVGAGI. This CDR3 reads CASTDSGSYEQYF. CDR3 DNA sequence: TGTGCCAGCACTGATAGCGGCTCCTACGAGCAGTACTTC.

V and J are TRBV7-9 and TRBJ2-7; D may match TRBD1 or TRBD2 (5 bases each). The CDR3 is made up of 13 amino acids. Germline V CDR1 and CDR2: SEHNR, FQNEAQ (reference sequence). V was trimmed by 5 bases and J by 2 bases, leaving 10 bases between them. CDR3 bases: TGTGCCAGCAGCCCTAAGGGACCCTACGAGCAGTACTTC. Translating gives CASSPKGPYEQYF.

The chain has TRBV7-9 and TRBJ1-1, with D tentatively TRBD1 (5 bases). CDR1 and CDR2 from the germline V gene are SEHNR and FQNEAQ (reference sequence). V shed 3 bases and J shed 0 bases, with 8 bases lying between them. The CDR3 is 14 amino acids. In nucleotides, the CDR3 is TGTGCCAGCAGCTTTCAGGGAATGAACACTGAAGCTTTCTTT. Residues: CASSFQGMNTEAFF.

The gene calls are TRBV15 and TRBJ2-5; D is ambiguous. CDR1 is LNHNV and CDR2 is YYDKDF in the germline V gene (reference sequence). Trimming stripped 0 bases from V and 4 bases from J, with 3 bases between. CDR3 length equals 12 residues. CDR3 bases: TGTGCCACCAGCAGAGATGGAGAGACCCAGTACTTC. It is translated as CATSRDGETQYF. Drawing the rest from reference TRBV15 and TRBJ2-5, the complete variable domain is DAMVIQNPRYQVTQFGKPVTLSCSQTLNHNVMYWYQQKSSQAPKLLFHYYDKDFNNEADTPDNFQSRRPNTSFCFLDIRSPGLGDTAMYLCATSRDGETQYFGPGTRLLVL.

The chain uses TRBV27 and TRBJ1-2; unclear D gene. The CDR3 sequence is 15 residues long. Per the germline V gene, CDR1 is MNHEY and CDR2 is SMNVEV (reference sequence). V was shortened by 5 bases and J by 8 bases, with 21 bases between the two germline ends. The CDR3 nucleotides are TGTGCCAGCAGTCCGACCGGAGGGCGCTACGGCGGCTACACCTTC. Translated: CASSPTGGRYGGYTF.

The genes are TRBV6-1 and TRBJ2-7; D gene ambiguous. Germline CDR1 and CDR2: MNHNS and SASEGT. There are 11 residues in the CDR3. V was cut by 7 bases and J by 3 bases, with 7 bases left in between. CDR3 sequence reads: CASTTFYEQYF. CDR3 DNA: TGTGCCAGCACGACCTTCTACGAGCAGTACTTC.

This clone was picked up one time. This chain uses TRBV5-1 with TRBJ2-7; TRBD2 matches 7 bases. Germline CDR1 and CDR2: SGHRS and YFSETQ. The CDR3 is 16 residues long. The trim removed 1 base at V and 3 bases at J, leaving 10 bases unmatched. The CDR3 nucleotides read TGCGCCAGCAGCTTGTCGCCGACCGGGGGGATCTACGAGCAGTACTTC. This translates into CASSLSPTGGIYEQYF.

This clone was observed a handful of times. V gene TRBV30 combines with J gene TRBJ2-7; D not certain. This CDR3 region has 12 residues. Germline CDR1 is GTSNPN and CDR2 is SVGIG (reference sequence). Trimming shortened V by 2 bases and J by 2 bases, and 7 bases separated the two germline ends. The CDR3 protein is CAWSTSPYEQYF. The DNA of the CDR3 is TGTGCCTGGAGTACGTCCCCCTACGAGCAGTACTTC. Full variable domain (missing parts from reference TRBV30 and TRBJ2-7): SQTIHQWPATLVQPVGSPLSLECTVEGTSNPNLYWYRQAAGRGLQLLFYSVGIGQISSEVPQNLSASRPQDRQFILSSKKLLLSDSGFYLCAWSTSPYEQYFGPGTRLTVT.

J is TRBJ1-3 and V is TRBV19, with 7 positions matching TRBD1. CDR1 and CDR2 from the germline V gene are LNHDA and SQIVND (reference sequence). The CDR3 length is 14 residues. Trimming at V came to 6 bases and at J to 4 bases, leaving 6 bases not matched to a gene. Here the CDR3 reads CASRTGTEGNTIYF. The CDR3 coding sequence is TGTGCCAGTAGAACCGGGACAGAAGGAAACACCATATATTTT.

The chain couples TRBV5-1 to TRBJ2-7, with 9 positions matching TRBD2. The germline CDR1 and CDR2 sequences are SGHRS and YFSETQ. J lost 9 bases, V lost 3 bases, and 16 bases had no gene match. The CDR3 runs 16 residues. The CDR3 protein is CASSWSKTGTSFGQYF. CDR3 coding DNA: TGCGCCAGCAGCTGGAGTAAGACCGGGACTAGCTTCGGGCAGTACTTC.

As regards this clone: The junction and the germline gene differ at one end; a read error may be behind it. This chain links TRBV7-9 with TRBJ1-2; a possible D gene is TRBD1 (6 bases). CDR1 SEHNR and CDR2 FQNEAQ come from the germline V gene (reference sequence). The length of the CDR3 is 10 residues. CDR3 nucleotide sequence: TGTGCCAGCAGCGCGACAGGCCTCCCCTTC. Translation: CASSATGLPF.

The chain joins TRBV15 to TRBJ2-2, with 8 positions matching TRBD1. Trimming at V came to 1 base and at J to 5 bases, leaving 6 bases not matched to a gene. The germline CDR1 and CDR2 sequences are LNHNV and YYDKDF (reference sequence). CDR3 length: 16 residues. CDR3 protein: CATSRGPGGATGELFF. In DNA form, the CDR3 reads TGTGCCACCAGCAGAGGTCCAGGGGGCGCAACCGGGGAGCTGTTTTTT.

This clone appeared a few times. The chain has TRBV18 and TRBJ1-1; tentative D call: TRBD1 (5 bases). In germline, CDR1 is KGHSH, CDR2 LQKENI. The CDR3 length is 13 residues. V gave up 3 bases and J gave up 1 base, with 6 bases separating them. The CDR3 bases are TGTGCCAGCTCACCCGGGGGGAACACTGAAGCTTTCTTT. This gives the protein CASSPGGNTEAFF.

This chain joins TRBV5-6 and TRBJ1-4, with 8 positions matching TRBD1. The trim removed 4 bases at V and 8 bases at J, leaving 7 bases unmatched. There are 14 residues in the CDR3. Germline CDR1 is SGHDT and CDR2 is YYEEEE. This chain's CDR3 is CASSRTGSGEKLFF. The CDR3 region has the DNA TGTGCCAGCAGCCGGACAGGGTCTGGCGAAAAACTGTTTTTT.